Listed below are T cell receptor beta chains from one sample, sequenced in a study of Ad26.COV2.S vaccination and SARS-CoV-2 variants. Sequencing used immunoSEQ multiplex PCR; TCRdb keeps in-frame clones, though not all of them. The sample records fewer than 400,000 clones, around 91% being singletons. The sequenced sample was peripheral blood, obtained in a trial of Ad26.COV2.S vaccine versus placebo. These receptors were taken from a person between 18 and 59 years old who received the Ad26.COV2.S COVID-19 vaccine or a placebo. CDR3s include the opening cysteine and the closing phenylalanine or tryptophan. D genes are given only for firm matches. The size of a clone is reported for some rows only, either as once, few or many, or as a class for expanded clones.

d_call	clone_size	v_call	j_call	cdr3_nt	cdr3_aa
.	.	TRBV24-1	TRBJ2-7	TGTGCCACCAGTGATTCCGGACAGCCTCCCCAATCGGAGCAGTACTTC	CATSDSGQPPQSEQYF
TRBD1	.	TRBV7-2	TRBJ1-1	TGTGCCAGCAGCCCGAGACAGGGGTCGGCCACTGAAGCTTTCTTT	CASSPRQGSATEAFF
.	.	TRBV5-4	TRBJ2-5	TGTGCCAGCAGCTTGCAGGGTATTGGGGGAGAGACCCAGTACTTC	CASSLQGIGGETQYF
TRBD2	.	TRBV5-1	TRBJ2-1	TGCGCCAGCAGCTTAGCCGCTAACTTTCTCCCGGGACTATTTTTTGTCAATGAGCAGTTCTTC	CASSLAANFLPGLFFVNEQFF
TRBD1	.	TRBV6-6	TRBJ1-1	TGTGCCAGCAGGAGCGACAGGGCAATCACTGAAGCTTTCTTT	CASRSDRAITEAFF
TRBD1	.	TRBV5-1	TRBJ2-7	TGCGCCAGCAGCTGGGGACAGGGGGTGAACGAGCAGTACTTC	CASSWGQGVNEQYF
TRBD2	.	TRBV11-2	TRBJ2-1	TGTGCCAGCAACCTACGGACTAGCGGACTAGGTGAGCAGTTCTTC	CASNLRTSGLGEQFF
TRBD1	.	TRBV2	TRBJ1-6	TGTGCCAGCAGCCGACAGGGGGCGGCCTATAATTCACCCCTCCACTTT	CASSRQGAAYNSPLHF
.	.	TRBV15	TRBJ1-1	TGTGCCACCAGCAGAGATGATTTTCTCGGTAGGGTGGGGACTGAAGCTTTCTTT	CATSRDDFLGRVGTEAFF
.	.	TRBV24-1	TRBJ2-1	TGTGCCACCAGTCAACACAATGAGCAGTTCTTC	CATSQHNEQFF
.	few	TRBV27	TRBJ2-2	TGTGCCAGCAGTTCGACTAGGGACACCGGGGAGCTGTTTTTT	CASSSTRDTGELFF
TRBD1	.	TRBV5-1	TRBJ2-3	TGCGCCAGCAGCTTGGGACAGGGGCCGGGCACAGATACGCAGTATTTT	CASSLGQGPGTDTQYF
TRBD1	.	TRBV5-8	TRBJ1-5	TGTGCCAGCAGCTTGGAGGTAGGCAGGGGGACGGGTCAGCCCCAGCATTTT	CASSLEVGRGTGQPQHF
.	few	TRBV18	TRBJ2-7	TGTGCCAGCTCACCAGGGATCGGGACCTACGAGCAGTACTTC	CASSPGIGTYEQYF
.	.	TRBV5-1	TRBJ1-2	TGCGCCAGCAGCGTAGGCACAGGGATCGAGGACTATGGCTACACCTTC	CASSVGTGIEDYGYTF
.	.	TRBV19	TRBJ2-7	TGTGCCAGTAGTATGAAGGGTTACGAGCAGTACTTC	CASSMKGYEQYF
.	.	TRBV2	TRBJ1-5	TGTGCCAGCAGTCCAAGGCCCAATCAGCCCCAGCATTTT	CASSPRPNQPQHF
TRBD2	.	TRBV5-1	TRBJ2-5	TGCGCCAGCAGCTTGATGACTAGCGGGAGAAGAGTGGAGACCCAGTACTTC	CASSLMTSGRRVETQYF
TRBD1	.	TRBV5-1	TRBJ1-2	TGCGCCAGCAGCTTGGGGACAGGGCTTTTTGAGTATGGCTACACCTTC	CASSLGTGLFEYGYTF
.	.	TRBV6-5	TRBJ1-2	TGTGCCAGCAGTAGACGACAGAACTATGGCTACACCTTC	CASSRRQNYGYTF
TRBD2	.	TRBV3-1/TRBV3-2	TRBJ2-3	TGTGCCAGCAGCCAAGGGCTAGCGGGACCAGATACGCAGTATTTT	CASSQGLAGPDTQYF
.	.	TRBV5-5	TRBJ1-4	TGTGCCAGCAGCCTGGGGACATTCTATAATGAAAAACTGTTTTTT	CASSLGTFYNEKLFF
TRBD2	once	TRBV9	TRBJ2-7	TGTGCCAGCAGCGCCACTAGCGGGGTCAGCTCCTACGAGCAGTACTTC	CASSATSGVSSYEQYF
TRBD2	.	TRBV18	TRBJ2-7	TGTGCCAGCTCACCGGGGACTAGTCTCGGCGAGCAGTACTTC	CASSPGTSLGEQYF
TRBD2	once	TRBV29-1	TRBJ2-7	TGCAGCGCCCTACCCCCTAGCGGGAGTCGGTACGAGCAGTACTTC	CSALPPSGSRYEQYF
.	.	TRBV9	TRBJ2-3	TGTGCCAGCAGCGTAGTCCCCGGGACTTCCACAGATACGCAGTATTTT	CASSVVPGTSTDTQYF
.	once	TRBV6-6	TRBJ1-5	TGTGCCAGCAGTTCCTCCAGGGCGAATCAGCCCCAGCATTTT	CASSSSRANQPQHF
TRBD2	few	TRBV18	TRBJ2-7	TGTGCCAGCTCACCGATTCAGACTAGCGGCGCGCAGTACTTC	CASSPIQTSGAQYF
.	.	TRBV4-2	TRBJ1-5	TGTGCCAGCAGCCAGCTGACGGAGGGTCATAGCAATCAGCCCCAGCATTTT	CASSQLTEGHSNQPQHF
.	.	TRBV20-1	TRBJ2-3	TGCAGTGCTAGTAGCGGGACAGGCCCCGGGGCAGATACGCAGTATTTT	CSASSGTGPGADTQYF
.	.	TRBV11-3	TRBJ2-2	TGTGCCAGCAGCCTAAGCCAGGGAAGAGCCGGGGAGCTGTTTTTT	CASSLSQGRAGELFF
.	.	TRBV25-1	TRBJ2-2	TGTGCCAGCAGCCAAACAAGGGATAACACCGGGGAGCTGTTTTTT	CASSQTRDNTGELFF
.	.	TRBV2	TRBJ1-1	TGTGCCAGCAGTGTCCGGACCTTGAACACTGAAGCTTTCTTT	CASSVRTLNTEAFF
.	.	TRBV7-2	TRBJ1-1	TGTGCCAGCAACAGAGACAGGAACACTGAAGCTTTCTTT	CASNRDRNTEAFF
.	.	TRBV5-6	TRBJ1-1	TGTGCCAGCAGCTTGGGAGGGCTGGGCCGGGCTTTCTTT	CASSLGGLGRAFF
TRBD2	.	TRBV7-7	TRBJ2-5	TGTGCCAGCAGCTTAGGGAGCGGGAGTCCTGAGACCCAGTACTTC	CASSLGSGSPETQYF
TRBD2	once	TRBV7-9	TRBJ2-1	TGTGCCAGCAGCTTAGAAGGGGGACTAGCGGGATATGAGCAGTTCTTC	CASSLEGGLAGYEQFF